This T cell receptor beta chain originates from a study of shared clonotypes between healthy human individuals. Study-level points and caveats: What naive subsets generally showed was a larger estimated richness than memory subsets showed.

The CDR3 extends over 15 amino acids. The trim removed 6 bases at V and 4 bases at J, leaving 5 bases unmatched. Germline V gene sequence: CDR1 LGHNA, CDR2 YSLEER. The data were produced by immunoSEQ multiplex PCR, yet TCRdb's version contains in-frame clones alone and is incomplete. The data show about 2.4 million clones, with under 95% seen just once and 0.36% held by the top ten. CD4+ cells underwent separation, giving CD45RA+ naive and CD45RA-negative memory subsets. Concerning this clone itself: Antigen unknown.

This sequence originates from a man between 18 and 35 years old in good health. Some clones in this sample may be carry-over from other donors' samples. The rearrangement uses TRBV4-3 and TRBJ2-1, with 11 positions matching TRBD1. The specimen sequenced was naive CD4+ T cells from PBMCs. Subset: CD45RA+ positively selected. The CDR3 sequence is CASRPGTGGYNEQFF. The CDR3 nucleotides read TGCGCCAGCAGACCCGGGACAGGGGGTTACAATGAGCAGTTCTTC.